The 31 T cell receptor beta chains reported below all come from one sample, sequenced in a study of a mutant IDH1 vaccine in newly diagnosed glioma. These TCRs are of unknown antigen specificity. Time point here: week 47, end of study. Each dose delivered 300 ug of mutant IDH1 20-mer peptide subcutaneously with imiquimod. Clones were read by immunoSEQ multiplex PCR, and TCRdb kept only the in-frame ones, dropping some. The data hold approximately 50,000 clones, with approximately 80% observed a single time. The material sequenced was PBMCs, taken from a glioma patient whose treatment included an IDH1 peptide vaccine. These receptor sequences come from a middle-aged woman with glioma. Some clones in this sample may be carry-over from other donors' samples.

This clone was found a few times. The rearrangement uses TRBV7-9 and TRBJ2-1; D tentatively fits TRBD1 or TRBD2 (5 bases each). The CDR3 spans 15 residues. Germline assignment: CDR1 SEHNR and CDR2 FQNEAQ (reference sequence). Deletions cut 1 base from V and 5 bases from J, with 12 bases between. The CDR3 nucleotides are TGTGCCAGCAGCTTAGTCGTCCGGGGCGACAATGAGCAGTTCTTC. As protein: CASSLVVRGDNEQFF.

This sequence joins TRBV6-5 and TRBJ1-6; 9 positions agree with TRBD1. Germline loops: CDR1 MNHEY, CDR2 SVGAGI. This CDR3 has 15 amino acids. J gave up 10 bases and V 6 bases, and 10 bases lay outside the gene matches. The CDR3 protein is CASSRGQGKISPLHF. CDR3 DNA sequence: TGTGCCAGCAGCAGGGGACAGGGCAAGATATCACCCCTCCACTTT.

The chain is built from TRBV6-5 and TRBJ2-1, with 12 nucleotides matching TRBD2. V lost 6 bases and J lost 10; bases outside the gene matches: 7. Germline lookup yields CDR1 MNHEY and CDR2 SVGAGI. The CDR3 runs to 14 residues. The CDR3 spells CASSPGLAGSEQFF. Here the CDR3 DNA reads TGTGCCAGCAGCCCGGGACTAGCGGGCTCAGAGCAGTTCTTC.

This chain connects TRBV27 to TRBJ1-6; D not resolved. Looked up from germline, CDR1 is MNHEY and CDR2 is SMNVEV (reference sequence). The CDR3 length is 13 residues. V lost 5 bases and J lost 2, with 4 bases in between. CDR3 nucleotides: TGTGCCAGCAGTCCCGCCTATAATTCACCCCTCCACTTT. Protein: CASSPAYNSPLHF.

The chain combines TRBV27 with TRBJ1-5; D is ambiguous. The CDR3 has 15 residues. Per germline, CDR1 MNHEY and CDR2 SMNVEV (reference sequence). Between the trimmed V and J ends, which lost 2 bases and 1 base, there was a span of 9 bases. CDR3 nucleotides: TGTGCCAGCAGTTTAAGGGAACGGAGCAATCAGCCCCAGCATTTT. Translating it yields CASSLRERSNQPQHF.

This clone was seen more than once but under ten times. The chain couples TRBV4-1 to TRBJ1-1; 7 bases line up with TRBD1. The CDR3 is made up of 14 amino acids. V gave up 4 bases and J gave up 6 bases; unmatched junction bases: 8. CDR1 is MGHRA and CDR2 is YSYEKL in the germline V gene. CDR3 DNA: TGCGCCAGCAGCCCCACAGGGGTGATCGCTGAAGCTTTCTTT. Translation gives CASSPTGVIAEAFF.

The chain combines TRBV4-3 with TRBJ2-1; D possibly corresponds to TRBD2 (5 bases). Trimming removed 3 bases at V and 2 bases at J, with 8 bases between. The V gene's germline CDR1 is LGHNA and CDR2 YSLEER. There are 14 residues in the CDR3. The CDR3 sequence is CASSQPGTYNEQFF. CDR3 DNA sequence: TGCGCCAGCAGCCAGCCCGGGACCTACAATGAGCAGTTCTTC.

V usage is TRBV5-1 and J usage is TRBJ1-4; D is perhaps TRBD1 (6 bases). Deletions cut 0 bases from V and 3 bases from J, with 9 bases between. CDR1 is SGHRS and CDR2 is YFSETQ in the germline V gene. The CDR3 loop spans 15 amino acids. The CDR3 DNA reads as TGCGCCAGCAGCTTGGGGGGGCAGGCTAATGAAAAACTGTTTTTT. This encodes CASSLGGQANEKLFF. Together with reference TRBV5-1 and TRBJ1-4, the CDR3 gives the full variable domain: KAGVTQTPRYLIKTRGQQVTLSCSPISGHRSVSWYQQTPGQGLQFLFEYFSETQRNKGNFPGRFSGRQFSNSRSEMNVSTLELGDSALYLCASSLGGQANEKLFFGSGTQLSVL.

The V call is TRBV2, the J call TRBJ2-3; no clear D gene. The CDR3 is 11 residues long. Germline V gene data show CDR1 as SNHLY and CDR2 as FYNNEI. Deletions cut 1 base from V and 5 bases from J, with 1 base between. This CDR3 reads CASSEEDTQYF. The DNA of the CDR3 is TGTGCCAGCAGTGAAGAAGATACGCAGTATTTT.

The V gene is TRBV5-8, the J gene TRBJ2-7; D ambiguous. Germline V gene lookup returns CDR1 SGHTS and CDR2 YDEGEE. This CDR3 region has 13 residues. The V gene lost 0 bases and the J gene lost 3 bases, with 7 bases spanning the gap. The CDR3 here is CASSLGGDYEQYF. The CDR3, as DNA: TGTGCCAGCAGCTTGGGTGGGGACTACGAGCAGTACTTC.

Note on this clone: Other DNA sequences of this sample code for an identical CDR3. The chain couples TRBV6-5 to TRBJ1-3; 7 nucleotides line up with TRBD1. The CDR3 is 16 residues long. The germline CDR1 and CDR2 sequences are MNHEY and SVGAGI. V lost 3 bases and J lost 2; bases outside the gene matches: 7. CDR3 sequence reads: CASSYSDRAAGNTIYF. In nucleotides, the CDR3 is TGTGCCAGCAGTTATTCAGACAGGGCTGCTGGAAACACCATATATTTT.

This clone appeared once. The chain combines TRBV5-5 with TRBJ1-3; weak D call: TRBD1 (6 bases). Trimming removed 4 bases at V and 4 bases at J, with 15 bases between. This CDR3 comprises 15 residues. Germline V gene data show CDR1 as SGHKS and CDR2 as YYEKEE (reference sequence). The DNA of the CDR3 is TGTGCCAGCAGCGGGCGGGGGGCGCCAGGAAACACCATATATTTT. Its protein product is CASSGRGAPGNTIYF.

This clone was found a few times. For the CDR3, the DNA is TGTGCCATCAGAGGGGGCAGGGACACTGAAGCTTTCTTT. It codes for CAIRGGRDTEAFF. The rearrangement uses TRBV10-3 and TRBJ1-1; 7 nucleotides match TRBD1. Germline V lookup: CDR1 ENHRY, CDR2 SYGVKD. Trimming took 6 bases from V and 3 from J; bases not matched to a gene: 4. The CDR3 consists of 13 residues.

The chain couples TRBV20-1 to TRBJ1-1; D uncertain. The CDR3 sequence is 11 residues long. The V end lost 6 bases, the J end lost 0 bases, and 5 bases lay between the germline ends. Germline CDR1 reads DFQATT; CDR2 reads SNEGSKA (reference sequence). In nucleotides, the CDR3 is TGCAGTGCATCGCTGAACACTGAAGCTTTCTTT. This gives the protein CSASLNTEAFF.

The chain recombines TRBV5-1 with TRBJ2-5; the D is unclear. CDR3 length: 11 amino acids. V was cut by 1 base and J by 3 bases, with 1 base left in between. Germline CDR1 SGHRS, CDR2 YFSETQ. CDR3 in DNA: TGCGCCAGCAGCTTGAAAGAGACCCAGTACTTC. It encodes CASSLKETQYF.

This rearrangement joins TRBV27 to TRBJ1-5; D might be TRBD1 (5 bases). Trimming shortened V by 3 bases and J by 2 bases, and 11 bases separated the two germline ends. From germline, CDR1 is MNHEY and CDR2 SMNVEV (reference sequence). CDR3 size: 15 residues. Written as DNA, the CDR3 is TGTGCCAGCAGTTTGGGGCAGGGAGGCAATCAGCCCCAGCATTTT. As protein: CASSLGQGGNQPQHF.

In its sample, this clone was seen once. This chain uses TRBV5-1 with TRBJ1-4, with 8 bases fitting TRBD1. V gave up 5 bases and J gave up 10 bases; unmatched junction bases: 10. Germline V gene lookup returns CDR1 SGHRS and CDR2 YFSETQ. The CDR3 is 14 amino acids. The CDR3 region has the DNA TGCGCCAGCAGTCGGGACACAGGGGGAGGAAAACTGTTTTTT. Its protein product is CASSRDTGGGKLFF.

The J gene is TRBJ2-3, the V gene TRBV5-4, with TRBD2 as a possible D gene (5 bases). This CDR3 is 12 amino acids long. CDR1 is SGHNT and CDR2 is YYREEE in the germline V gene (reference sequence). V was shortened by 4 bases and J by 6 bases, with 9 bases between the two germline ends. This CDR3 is CASSLEGDTQYF. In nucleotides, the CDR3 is TGTGCCAGCAGCCTCGAGGGCGATACGCAGTATTTT.

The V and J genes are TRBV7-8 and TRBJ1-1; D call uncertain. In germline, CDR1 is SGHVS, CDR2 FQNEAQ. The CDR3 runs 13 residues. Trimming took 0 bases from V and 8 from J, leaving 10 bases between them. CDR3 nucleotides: TGTGCCAGCAGCTTAGCGGCCTGGGAAGAAGCTTTCTTT. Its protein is CASSLAAWEEAFF.

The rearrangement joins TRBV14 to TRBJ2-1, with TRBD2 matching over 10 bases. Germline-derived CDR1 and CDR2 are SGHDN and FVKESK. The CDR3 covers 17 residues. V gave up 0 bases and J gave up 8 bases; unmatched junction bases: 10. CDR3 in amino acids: CASSQEVTSGEVDEQFF. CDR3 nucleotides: TGTGCCAGCAGCCAAGAGGTAACTAGCGGGGAGGTCGATGAGCAGTTCTTC.

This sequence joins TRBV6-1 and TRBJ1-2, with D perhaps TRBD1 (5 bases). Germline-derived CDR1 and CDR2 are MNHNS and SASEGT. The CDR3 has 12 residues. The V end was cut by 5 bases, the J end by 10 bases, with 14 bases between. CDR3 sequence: CASSWDAEDYTF. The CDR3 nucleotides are TGTGCCAGCAGTTGGGACGCGGAGGACTACACCTTC.

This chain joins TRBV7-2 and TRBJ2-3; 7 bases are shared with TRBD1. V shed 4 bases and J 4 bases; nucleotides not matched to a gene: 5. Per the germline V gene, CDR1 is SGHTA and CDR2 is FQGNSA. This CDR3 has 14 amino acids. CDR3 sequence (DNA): TGTGCCAGCAGCTCGACAGGGTGGGCAGATACGCAGTATTTT. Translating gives CASSSTGWADTQYF.

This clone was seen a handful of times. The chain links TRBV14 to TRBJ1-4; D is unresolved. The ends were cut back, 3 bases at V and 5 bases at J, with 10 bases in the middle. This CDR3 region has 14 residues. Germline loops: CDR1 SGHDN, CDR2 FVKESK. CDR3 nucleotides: TGTGCCAGCAGCCATGGTGGCTCAAATGAAAAACTGTTTTTT. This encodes CASSHGGSNEKLFF.

CDR3 sequence: CASSPRSREATEAFF. The CDR3 DNA sequence: TGTGCCAGCTCACCACGTTCCAGGGAGGCCACTGAAGCTTTCTTT. V is TRBV18 and J is TRBJ1-1, with D perhaps TRBD1 (5 bases). The V end was cut by 1 base, the J end by 4 bases, with 13 bases between. CDR1 KGHSH and CDR2 LQKENI come from the germline V gene. This CDR3 is 15 amino acids long.

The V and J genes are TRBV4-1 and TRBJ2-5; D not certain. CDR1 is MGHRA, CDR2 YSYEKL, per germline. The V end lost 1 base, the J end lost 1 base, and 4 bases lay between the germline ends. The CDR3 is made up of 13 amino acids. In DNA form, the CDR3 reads TGCGCCAGCAGCCAAGCACCCCAAGAGACCCAGTACTTC. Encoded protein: CASSQAPQETQYF.

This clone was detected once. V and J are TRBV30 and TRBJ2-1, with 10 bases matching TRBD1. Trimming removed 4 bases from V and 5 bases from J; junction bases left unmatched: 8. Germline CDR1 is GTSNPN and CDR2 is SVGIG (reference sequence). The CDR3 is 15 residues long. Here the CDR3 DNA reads TGTGCCTGGACCCCGACAGGGGGCATGAACAATGAGCAGTTCTTC. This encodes CAWTPTGGMNNEQFF.

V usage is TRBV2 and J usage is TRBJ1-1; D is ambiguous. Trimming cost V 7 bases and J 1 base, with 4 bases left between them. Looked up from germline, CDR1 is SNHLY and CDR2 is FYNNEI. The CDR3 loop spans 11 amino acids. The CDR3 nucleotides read TGTGCCAGCACTTCGAACACTGAAGCTTTCTTT. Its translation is CASTSNTEAFF.

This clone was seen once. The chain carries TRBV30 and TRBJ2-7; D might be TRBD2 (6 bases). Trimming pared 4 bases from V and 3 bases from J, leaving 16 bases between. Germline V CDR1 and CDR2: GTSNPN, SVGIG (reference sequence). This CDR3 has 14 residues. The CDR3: CAWKTGGLIYEQYF. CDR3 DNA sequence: TGTGCCTGGAAGACCGGGGGTCTGATCTACGAGCAGTACTTC.

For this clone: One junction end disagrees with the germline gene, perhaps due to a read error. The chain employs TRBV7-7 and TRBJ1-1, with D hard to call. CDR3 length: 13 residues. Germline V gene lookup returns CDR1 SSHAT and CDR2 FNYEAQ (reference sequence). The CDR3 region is CASSFGVGTEAFF. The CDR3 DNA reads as TGTGCTAGCAGCTTCGGTGTAGGGACTGAAGCTTTCTTT. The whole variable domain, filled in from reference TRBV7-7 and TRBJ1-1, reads GAGVSQSPRYKVTKRGQDVTLRCDPISSHATLYWYQQALGQGPEFLTYFNYEAQPDKSGLPSDRFSAERPEGSISTLTIQRTEQRDSAMYRCASSFGVGTEAFFGQGTRLTVV.

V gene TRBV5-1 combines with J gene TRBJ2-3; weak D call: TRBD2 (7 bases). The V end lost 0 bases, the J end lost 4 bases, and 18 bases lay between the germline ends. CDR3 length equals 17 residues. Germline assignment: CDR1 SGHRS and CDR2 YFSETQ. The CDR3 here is CASSLANSAGAADTQYF. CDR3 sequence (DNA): TGCGCCAGCAGCTTGGCCAATTCCGCGGGGGCGGCAGATACGCAGTATTTT.

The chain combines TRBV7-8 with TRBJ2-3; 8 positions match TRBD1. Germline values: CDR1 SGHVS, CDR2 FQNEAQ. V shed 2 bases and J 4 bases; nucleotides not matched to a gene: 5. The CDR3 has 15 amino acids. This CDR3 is CASSLLNRGADTQYF. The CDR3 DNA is TGTGCCAGCAGCTTATTGAACAGGGGGGCAGATACGCAGTATTTT.